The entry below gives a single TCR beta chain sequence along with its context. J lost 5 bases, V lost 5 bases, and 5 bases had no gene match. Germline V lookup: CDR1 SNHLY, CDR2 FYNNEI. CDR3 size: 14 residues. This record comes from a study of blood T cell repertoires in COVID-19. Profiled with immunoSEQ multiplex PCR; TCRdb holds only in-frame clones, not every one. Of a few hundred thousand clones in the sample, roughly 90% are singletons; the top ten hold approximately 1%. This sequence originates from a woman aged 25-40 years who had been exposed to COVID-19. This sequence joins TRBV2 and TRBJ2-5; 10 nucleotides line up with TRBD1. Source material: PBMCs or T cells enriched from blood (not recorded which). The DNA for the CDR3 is TGTGCCAGCAGTCGACAGGGGGCGCTGGAGACCCAGTACTTC. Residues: CASSRQGALETQYF. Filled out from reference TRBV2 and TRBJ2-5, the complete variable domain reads EPEVTQTPSHQVTQMGQEVILRCVPISNHLYFYWYRQILGQKVEFLVSFYNNEISEKSEIFDDQFSVERPDGSNFTLKIRSTKLEDSAMYFCASSRQGALETQYFGPGTRLLVL.